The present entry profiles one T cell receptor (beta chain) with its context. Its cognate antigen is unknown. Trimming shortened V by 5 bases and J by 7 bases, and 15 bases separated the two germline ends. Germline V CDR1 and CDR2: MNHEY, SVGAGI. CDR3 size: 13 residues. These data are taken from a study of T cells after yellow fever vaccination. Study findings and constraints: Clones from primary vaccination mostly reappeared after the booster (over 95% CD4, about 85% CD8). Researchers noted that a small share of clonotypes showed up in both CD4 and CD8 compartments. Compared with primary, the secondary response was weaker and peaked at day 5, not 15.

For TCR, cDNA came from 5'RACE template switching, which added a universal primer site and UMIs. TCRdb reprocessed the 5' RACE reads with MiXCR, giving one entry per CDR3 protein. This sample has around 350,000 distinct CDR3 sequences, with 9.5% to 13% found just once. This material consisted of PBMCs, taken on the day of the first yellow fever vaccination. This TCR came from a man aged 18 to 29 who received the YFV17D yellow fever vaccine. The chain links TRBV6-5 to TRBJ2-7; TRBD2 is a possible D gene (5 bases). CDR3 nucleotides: TGTGCCAGCAGTCCAGGCCCGGGATGGGAGCAGTACGTC. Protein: CASSPGPGWEQYV.